The subject of this entry is one T cell receptor beta chain. Its antigen target is currently unknown. No much larger clone exists at a distance of one base, and base qualities are not known. At the junction V is shortened by 1 base and J by 6 bases; bases outside the gene matches: 19. The CDR3 spans 19 residues, from the cysteine through the phenylalanine. Here the CDR3 DNA is all that survives: 57 bases in frame from base 1. Taken from the germline V gene (reference sequence), the CDR1 and CDR2 loops are LGHDT and YNNKEL. This sample's time point label indicates: newly diagnosed GD, antithyroid drugs for less than 3 months. RNA was extracted from PBMCs in TRIzol for both TCR sequencing and RNA sequencing. The diagnosis of Graves' disease followed American Thyroid Association guidelines. Patients for the study were recruited at an endocrinology department in Xi'an, China. From each patient, about 9.7 milliliters of peripheral blood was collected into an EDTA anticoagulant tube. Ficoll Paque Plus density gradient separation was used to isolate PBMCs, and no further T cell sorting was performed. An Agilent 2100 Bioanalyzer and agarose gel were used to check RNA quality, while a NanoDrop 2000 measured RNA concentration.

The data derive from a study of regulatory T cells in long-lasting Graves disease (dated by TCRdb to the early 2020s). Looking at the study overall: Antithyroid drugs had been taken for less than 3 months by newly diagnosed Graves' disease patients. Persistent Graves' disease patients were compared with newly diagnosed Graves' disease patients by peripheral blood TCR sequencing and RNA sequencing. The study was registered as a clinical trial and conducted in China. A total of roughly 33 samples were covered by TCR sequencing, comprising approximately 13 persistent and 20 newly diagnosed Graves' disease patients. Study-wide findings and limitations: Persistent Graves' disease patients showed lower TCR Shannon entropy and fewer highly expanded clones than newly diagnosed patients, suggesting clonal expansion. Because the primary lesion, thyroid tissue, could not be accessed, the study looked at peripheral blood alone. Only the TCR beta chain was sequenced and analyzed. More public clonotypes were shared among persistent patients (more than 2,500) than among newly diagnosed patients (over 900). As a limitation, the authors acknowledged that the small sample size may reduce accuracy. TRBV28, TRBJ1-2 and TRBJ2-5 were preferentially used in persistent disease, while TRBV20-1 and TRBJ2-1 were favored in newly diagnosed disease.

The library relied on multiplex PCR. TCRdb shows the sequencer as Illumina HiSeq 4000. iRepertoire HTBI primers and Arm-PCR amplification of CDR3 regions were used to construct TCR beta libraries. PCR products were gel purified before sequencing. The authors processed their data as follows. Across samples, 60 to 75 TRBV and 13 to 15 TRBJ segments were identified and used for gene usage analysis of CDR3 amino acid clonotypes. COPE and FqMerger were used to merge filtered high-quality paired reads into contigs. BLAST was used to align contigs to IMGT TRBV, TRBD and TRBJ reference genes, and CDR3 was defined according to IMGT. Clonotypes above 0.1% frequency were classified as highly expanded clones. Shannon entropy served as the measure of repertoire diversity, while the Gini coefficient captured V-J evenness. Public clonotypes were defined as clonotypes shared by more than one individual. Through fastp at Q25 and MiXCR, TCRdb rebuilt clones from the public reads, retaining in-frame beta chains. Each CDR3 protein gets just one entry, which takes the most common genes and DNA from the rows behind it. These V and J calls derive from TCRdb rather than the authors' analysis. The sample profile shows hundreds of thousands of distinct CDR3 sequences; approximately 15% of them were found once. The ten largest make up approximately 20% of the sample.

A further study also used this sample, focusing on T cells in Graves' hyperthyroidism and ophthalmopathy. As described in the second report: Stable Graves' hyperthyroidism was defined as the absence of progression to ophthalmopathy over 18 months of follow-up. The hyperthyroidism patients were between 18 and 65 years old and newly diagnosed, with a disease duration of less than 2 months. Any patient with an uncontrolled infection, another autoimmune disease, pregnancy or lactation was excluded. Diagnoses relied on clinical symptoms, serum thyroxine and TRAb, thyroid ultrasound and orbital computed tomography. For the first round of RT-PCR on the TCR CDR3, the HTBI primer set was used together with the Qiagen OneStep RT-PCR kit. Most expanded thyroid clonotypes (frequency above 0.001) were also detected in blood, a finding suggesting that blood repertoires may reflect thyroid immune responses. A 13 V-J signature model separated ophthalmopathy from stable hyperthyroidism, with around 88% sensitivity and about 81% specificity in cross-validation and 80%/75% in testing. In validation, the model predicted progression to ophthalmopathy a median of about 6.8 months before onset, with around 70% sensitivity and around 76% specificity. To identify TCR V-J signatures that set the groups apart, the researchers used a discovery cohort of 100 or so patients, made up of roughly 45 with Graves' ophthalmopathy and 57 with stable Graves' hyperthyroidism. An independent validation cohort of around 19 hyperthyroidism patients and more than 15 patients who later progressed to ophthalmopathy tested prospective prediction of ophthalmopathy. For training and testing, the 100 patients in the discovery cohort were randomly divided in a 7:3 ratio. The study also compared thyroid tissue and blood T-cell repertoires from a handful of Graves' hyperthyroidism patients. Following sampling, methimazole starting at 30 mg daily was given to hyperthyroidism patients, and high-dose intravenous methylprednisolone was given to ophthalmopathy patients. Libraries were constructed in a second round of multiplex PCR, after which size selection and purification were performed. The libraries were sequenced on an Illumina HiSeq2000 using paired-end 100 bp reads. SOAPnuke was used to process the raw data, removing reads that contained adapters or uncalled bases, had a mean Phred below 15, or lacked an exact match to the constant primer or identifier. COPE v1.2.5 was used to merge high-quality paired reads, and clonotypes were defined as unique nucleotide sequences. MiTCR v1.1 was used to align clonotypes to the IMGT TRBV, TRBD and TRBJ reference segments. Analysis was restricted to V-J combinations with a frequency above 0.0001, which covered approximately 99% of repertoires. The TCS score was defined as F50 (clonal expansion) divided by E x V (chaos), with BLOSUM62-based TCRdist calculated between CDR3 peptides within each V-J. Welch's t-statistics and random forest reduced fewer than 550 V-J features to 13, which were used in a naive Bayes classifier (R e1071). Sample size was not statistically predetermined, and blinding of investigators to group allocation was not performed. The paper describes TCR Vbeta CDR3 sequencing of 135 peripheral blood samples, made up of about 40 ophthalmopathy patients, around 78 hyperthyroidism patients and approximately 17 progressor patients.

Sequenced here: peripheral blood mononuclear cells (PBMCs), sampled at new diagnosis, from a patient treated with antithyroid drugs. The TCR originated in a woman under 40 with Graves disease. Donor details come from another sample of the same person, matched by shared clones. The chain was built from TRBV3-1 and TRBJ2-3, and TRBD2 aligns with 7 junction nucleotides. Here the CDR3 is given as CASSQGRSSSGTTGDTQYF. The nucleotide sequence reads as follows: TGTGCCAGCAGCCAAGGGCGGAGTTCTAGCGGCACCACCGGGGATACGCAGTATTTT.